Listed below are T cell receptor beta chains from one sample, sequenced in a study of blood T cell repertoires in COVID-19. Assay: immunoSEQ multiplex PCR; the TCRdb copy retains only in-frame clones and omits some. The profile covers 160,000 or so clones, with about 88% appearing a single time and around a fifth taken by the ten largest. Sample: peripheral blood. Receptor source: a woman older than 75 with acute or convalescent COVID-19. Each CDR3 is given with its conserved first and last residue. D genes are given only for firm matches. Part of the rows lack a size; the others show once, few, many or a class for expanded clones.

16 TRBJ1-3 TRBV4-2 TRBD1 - CASSQDGTASGNTIYF TGTGCCAGCAGCCAAGATGGGACAGCCTCTGGAAACACCATATATTTT
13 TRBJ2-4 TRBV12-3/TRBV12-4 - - CASSLSGGHIQYF TGTGCCAGCAGTTTATCCGGGGGTCACATTCAGTACTTC
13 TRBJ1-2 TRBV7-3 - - CASSLTANYGYTF TGTGCCAGCAGCTTAACAGCGAACTATGGCTACACCTTC
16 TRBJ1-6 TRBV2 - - CASKTGTGGTNSPLHF TGTGCCAGCAAAACCGGGACCGGCGGGACTAATTCACCCCTCCACTTT
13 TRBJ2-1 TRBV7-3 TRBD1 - CASSSTGGNEQFF TGTGCCAGCAGCTCCACAGGGGGTAATGAGCAGTTCTTC
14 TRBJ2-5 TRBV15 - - CATSKGGVAGTQYF TGTGCCACCAGCAAAGGGGGGGTCGCGGGGACCCAGTACTTC
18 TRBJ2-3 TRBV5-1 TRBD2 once CASSLSRGGVSSTDTQYF TGCGCCAGCAGCTTGTCGCGCGGGGGGGTTTCTAGCACAGATACGCAGTATTTT
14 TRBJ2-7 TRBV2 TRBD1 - CASSEASRQGVKYF TGTGCCAGCAGTGAAGCGTCAAGACAGGGAGTGAAGTACTTC
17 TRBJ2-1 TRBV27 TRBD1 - CASSPGQTYGSYNEQFF TGTGCCAGCAGTCCGGGACAGACTTATGGCTCCTACAATGAGCAGTTCTTC
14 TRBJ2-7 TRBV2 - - CASSDGGPPYEQYF TGTGCCAGCAGTGACGGGGGACCCCCCTACGAGCAGTACTTC
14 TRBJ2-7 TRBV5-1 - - CASSFGGAVGEQYF TGCGCCAGCAGCTTCGGGGGTGCCGTGGGGGAGCAGTACTTC
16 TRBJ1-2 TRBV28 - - CASSLSARLGSHGYTF TGTGCCAGCAGTTTATCGGCGAGGTTAGGTTCTCATGGCTACACCTTC
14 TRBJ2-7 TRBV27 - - CASSPRRAGVEQYF TGTGCCAGCAGTCCGCGCCGGGCAGGGGTTGAGCAGTACTTC
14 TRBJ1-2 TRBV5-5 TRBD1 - CASRPMQGDYGYTF TGTGCCAGCAGACCCATGCAGGGGGACTATGGCTACACCTTC
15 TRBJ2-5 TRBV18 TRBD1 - CASSLRQGNQETQYF TGTGCCAGCTCACTTCGACAGGGAAATCAAGAGACCCAGTACTTC
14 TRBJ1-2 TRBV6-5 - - CASRQHRGAYGYTF TGTGCCAGCAGGCAACATCGGGGGGCCTATGGCTACACCTTC
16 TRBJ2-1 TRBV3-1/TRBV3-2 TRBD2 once CASSQAIAGGLNEQFF TGTGCCAGCAGCCAGGCGATAGCGGGAGGGCTTAATGAGCAGTTCTTC
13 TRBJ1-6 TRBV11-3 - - CASSLDQNSPLHF TGTGCCAGCAGCTTAGATCAGAATTCACCCCTCCACTTT
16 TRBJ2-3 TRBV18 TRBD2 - CASSPLSGGGTDTQYF TGTGCCAGCTCACCCCTCAGCGGGGGGGGAACAGATACGCAGTATTTT
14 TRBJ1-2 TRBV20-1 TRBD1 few CSASATGGGFGYTF TGCAGTGCTAGTGCGACAGGGGGCGGTTTTGGCTACACCTTC
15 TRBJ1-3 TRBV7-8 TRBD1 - CASSLSTGRGNTIYF TGTGCCAGCAGCTTATCGACAGGGAGGGGAAACACCATATATTTT
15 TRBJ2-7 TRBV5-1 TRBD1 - CASSFTTGVGYEQYF TGCGCCAGCAGCTTTACGACAGGGGTAGGTTACGAGCAGTACTTC
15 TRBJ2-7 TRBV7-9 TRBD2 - CASSLGSGIMVEQYF TGTGCCAGCAGCTTAGGGAGCGGGATAATGGTTGAGCAGTACTTC
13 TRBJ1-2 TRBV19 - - CASSVQGFYGYTF TGTGCCAGTAGCGTACAGGGTTTCTATGGCTACACCTTC
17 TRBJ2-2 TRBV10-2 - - CASRRVQGPMNTGELFF TGCGCCAGCAGGAGGGTTCAGGGGCCTATGAACACCGGGGAGCTGTTTTTT
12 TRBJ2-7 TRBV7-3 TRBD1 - CASSLAGGEQYF TGTGCCAGCAGCTTAGCAGGGGGTGAGCAGTACTTC
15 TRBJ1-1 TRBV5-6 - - CASSLALGVNTEAFF TGTGCCAGCAGCTTGGCTTTAGGGGTGAACACTGAAGCTTTCTTT
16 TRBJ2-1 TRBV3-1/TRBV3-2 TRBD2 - CASSQDPSGGLNEQFF TGTGCCAGCAGCCAAGATCCCAGCGGGGGGTTGAATGAGCAGTTCTTC
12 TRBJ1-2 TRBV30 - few CAWSPGNYGYTF TGTGCCTGGAGTCCAGGGAACTATGGCTACACCTTC
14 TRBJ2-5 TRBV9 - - CASSPRTAEETQYF TGTGCCAGCAGCCCCCGGACTGCAGAAGAGACCCAGTACTTC
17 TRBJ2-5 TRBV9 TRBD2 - CASSVGASGGLQETQYF TGTGCCAGCAGCGTAGGGGCTAGCGGGGGTCTACAAGAGACCCAGTACTTC
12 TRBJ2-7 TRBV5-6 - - CASSLQWSGEYF TGTGCCAGCAGTCTACAGTGGTCAGGGGAGTACTTC
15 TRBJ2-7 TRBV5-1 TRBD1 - CASSLGTGGAYEQYF TGCGCCAGCAGCCTCGGAACAGGGGGAGCCTACGAGCAGTACTTC
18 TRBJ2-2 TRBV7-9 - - CASSLFFGRQGYAGELFF TGTGCCAGCAGCTTATTTTTTGGTCGTCAGGGGTACGCCGGGGAGCTGTTTTTT
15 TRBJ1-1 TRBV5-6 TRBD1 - CASSFRDRMNTEAFF TGTGCCAGCAGCTTCCGGGACAGAATGAACACTGAAGCTTTCTTT
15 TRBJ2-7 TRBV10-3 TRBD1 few CAISWGDRGIYEQYF TGTGCCATCAGTTGGGGGGACAGGGGAATCTACGAGCAGTACTTC
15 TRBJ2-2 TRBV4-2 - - CASSQGSTSTGELFF TGTGCCAGCAGCCAAGGATCTACCTCCACCGGGGAGCTGTTTTTT
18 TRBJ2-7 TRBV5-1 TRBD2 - CASREGPTFSGSSYEQYF TGCGCCAGCAGGGAGGGACCAACCTTTAGCGGGAGCAGCTACGAGCAGTACTTC
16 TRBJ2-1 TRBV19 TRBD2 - CASSSDLSGSWNEQFF TGTGCCAGTAGTTCGGATTTGAGCGGGAGTTGGAATGAGCAGTTCTTC
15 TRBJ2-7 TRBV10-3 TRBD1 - CASHDKGQGGYEQYF TGTGCCAGCCACGACAAAGGACAGGGGGGCTACGAGCAGTACTTC
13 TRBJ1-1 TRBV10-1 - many CASSDRLNTEAFF TGCGCCAGCAGTGACAGGCTGAACACTGAAGCTTTCTTT
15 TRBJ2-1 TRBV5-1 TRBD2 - CASSLTSASYNEQFF TGCGCCAGCAGCTTGACTAGCGCCTCCTACAATGAGCAGTTCTTC